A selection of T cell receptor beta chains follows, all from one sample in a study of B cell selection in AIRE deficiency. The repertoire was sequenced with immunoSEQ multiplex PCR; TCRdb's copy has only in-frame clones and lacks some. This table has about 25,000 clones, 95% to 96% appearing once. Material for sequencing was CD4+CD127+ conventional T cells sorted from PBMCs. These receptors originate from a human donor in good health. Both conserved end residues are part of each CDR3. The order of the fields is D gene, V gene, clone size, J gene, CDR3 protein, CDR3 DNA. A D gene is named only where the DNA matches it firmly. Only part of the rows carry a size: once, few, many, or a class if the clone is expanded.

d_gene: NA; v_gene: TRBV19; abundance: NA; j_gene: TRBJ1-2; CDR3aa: CASSTFQGPRYGYTF; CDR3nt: TGTGCCAGTAGTACCTTCCAGGGCCCTCGGTATGGCTACACCTTC
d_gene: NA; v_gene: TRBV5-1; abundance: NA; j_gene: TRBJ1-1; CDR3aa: CASSSRQSRTTEAFF; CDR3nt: TGCGCCAGCAGCTCGCGACAGAGTAGGACCACTGAAGCTTTCTTT
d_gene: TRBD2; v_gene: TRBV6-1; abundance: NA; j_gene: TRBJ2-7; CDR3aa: CASSEAPGGRDVQQYF; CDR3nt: TGTGCCAGCAGTGAAGCGCCTGGCGGGAGGGATGTCCAGCAGTACTTC
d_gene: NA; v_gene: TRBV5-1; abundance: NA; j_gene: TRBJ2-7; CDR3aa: CASSRDTFSYEQYF; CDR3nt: TGCGCCAGCAGCCGGGACACGTTTTCCTACGAGCAGTACTTC
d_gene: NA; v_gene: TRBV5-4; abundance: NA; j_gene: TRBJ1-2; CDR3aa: CASSLGRGYGYTF; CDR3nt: TGTGCCAGCAGCTTAGGGAGGGGGTATGGCTACACCTTC
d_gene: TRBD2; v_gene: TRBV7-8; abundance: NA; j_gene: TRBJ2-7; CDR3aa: CASSRGLAGVPAYEQYF; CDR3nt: TGTGCCAGCAGTCGGGGACTAGCGGGAGTTCCGGCCTACGAGCAGTACTTC
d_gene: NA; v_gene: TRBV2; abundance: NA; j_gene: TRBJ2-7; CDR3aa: CASSESPLVEQYF; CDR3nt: TGTGCCAGCAGTGAATCCCCGCTGGTCGAGCAGTACTTC
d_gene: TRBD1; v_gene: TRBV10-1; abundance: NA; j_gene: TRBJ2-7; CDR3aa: CASSESRGKDEQYF; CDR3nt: TGCGCCAGCAGTGAGTCCAGGGGGAAGGACGAGCAGTACTTC
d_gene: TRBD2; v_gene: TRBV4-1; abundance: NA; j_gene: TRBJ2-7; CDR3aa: CASSPRPWAGVGEQYF; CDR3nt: TGCGCCAGCAGCCCACGTCCCTGGGCGGGAGTAGGGGAGCAGTACTTC
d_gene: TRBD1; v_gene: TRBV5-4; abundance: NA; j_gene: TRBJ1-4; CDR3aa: CASSSAGTGGRKLFF; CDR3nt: TGTGCCAGCAGCTCTGCCGGGACAGGGGGTCGGAAACTGTTTTTT
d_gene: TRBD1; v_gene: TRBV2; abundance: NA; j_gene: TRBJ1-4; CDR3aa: CASRRTGVGGKLFF; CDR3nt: TGTGCCAGCAGGCGGACAGGGGTGGGAGGAAAACTGTTTTTT
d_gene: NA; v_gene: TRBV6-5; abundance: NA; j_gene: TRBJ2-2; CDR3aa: CASTHRRELFF; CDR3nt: TGTGCCAGCACCCATCGGAGGGAGCTGTTTTTT
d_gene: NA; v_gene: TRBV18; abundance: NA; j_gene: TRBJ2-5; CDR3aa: CASYRSGDQETQYF; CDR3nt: TGTGCCAGCTATAGATCAGGAGACCAAGAGACCCAGTACTTC
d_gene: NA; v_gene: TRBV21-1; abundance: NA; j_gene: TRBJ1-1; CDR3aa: CASKGGVETEAFF; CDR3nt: TGTGCCAGCAAAGGGGGGGTTGAGACTGAAGCTTTCTTT
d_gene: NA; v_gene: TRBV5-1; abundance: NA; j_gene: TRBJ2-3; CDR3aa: CASSLEGRTDTQYF; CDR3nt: TGCGCCAGCAGCTTGGAGGGGAGAACAGATACGCAGTATTTT
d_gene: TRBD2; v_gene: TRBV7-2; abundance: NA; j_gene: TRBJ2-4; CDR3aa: CASSLVGLANIQYF; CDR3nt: TGTGCCAGCAGCTTAGTAGGACTAGCAAACATTCAGTACTTC
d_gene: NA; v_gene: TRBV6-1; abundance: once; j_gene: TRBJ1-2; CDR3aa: CASSVSPGHGYTF; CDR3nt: TGTGCCAGCAGTGTCTCCCCCGGTCATGGCTACACCTTC
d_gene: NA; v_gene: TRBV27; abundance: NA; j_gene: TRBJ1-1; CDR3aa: CAPTGDMNTEAFF; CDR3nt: TGTGCCCCGACGGGAGACATGAACACTGAAGCTTTCTTT
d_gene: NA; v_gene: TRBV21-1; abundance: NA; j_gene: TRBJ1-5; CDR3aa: CASSKGGINSNQPQHF; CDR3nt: TGTGCCAGCAGCAAAGGGGGCATCAATAGCAATCAGCCCCAGCATTTT
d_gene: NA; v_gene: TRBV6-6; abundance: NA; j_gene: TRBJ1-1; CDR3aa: CASTYRLGTEAFF; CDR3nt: TGTGCCAGCACCTACCGACTGGGCACTGAAGCTTTCTTT
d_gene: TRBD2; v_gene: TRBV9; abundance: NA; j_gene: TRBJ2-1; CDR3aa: CASSVGSAGAYNEQFF; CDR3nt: TGTGCCAGCAGCGTAGGATCAGCGGGAGCCTACAATGAGCAGTTCTTC
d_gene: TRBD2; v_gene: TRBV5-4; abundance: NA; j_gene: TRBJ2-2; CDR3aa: CASSLLAGADTGELFF; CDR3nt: TGTGCCAGCAGCCTATTAGCGGGGGCTGACACCGGGGAGCTGTTTTTT
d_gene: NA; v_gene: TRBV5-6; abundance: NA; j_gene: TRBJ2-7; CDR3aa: CASSTYVGQRYEQYF; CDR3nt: TGTGCCAGCAGCACCTACGTGGGACAACGATACGAGCAGTACTTC
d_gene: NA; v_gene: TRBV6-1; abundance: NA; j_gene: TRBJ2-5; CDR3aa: CASTNRLEETQYF; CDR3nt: TGTGCCAGCACCAACAGACTAGAAGAGACCCAGTACTTC
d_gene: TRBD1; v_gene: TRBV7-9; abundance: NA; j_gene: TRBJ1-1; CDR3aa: CASSALTGRSTEAFF; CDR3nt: TGTGCCAGCAGCGCTTTGACAGGGAGGAGCACTGAAGCTTTCTTT
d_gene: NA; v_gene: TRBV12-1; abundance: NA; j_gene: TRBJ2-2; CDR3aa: CASSSSNQAQDPGELFF; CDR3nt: TGTGCCAGCAGCTCCTCGAACCAGGCCCAAGATCCCGGGGAGCTGTTTTTT
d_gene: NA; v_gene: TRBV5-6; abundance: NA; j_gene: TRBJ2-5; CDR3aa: CASNWLGDQETQYF; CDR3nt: TGTGCCAGCAACTGGCTCGGAGACCAAGAGACCCAGTACTTC
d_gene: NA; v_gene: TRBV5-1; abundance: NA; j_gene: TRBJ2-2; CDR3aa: CASSPVGGTGELFF; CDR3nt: TGCGCCAGCAGCCCGGTCGGGGGAACCGGGGAGCTGTTTTTT
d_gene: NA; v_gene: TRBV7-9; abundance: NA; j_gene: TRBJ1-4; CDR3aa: CASSLAPWDGTEKLFF; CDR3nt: TGTGCCAGCAGCTTAGCGCCTTGGGACGGTACTGAAAAACTGTTTTTT
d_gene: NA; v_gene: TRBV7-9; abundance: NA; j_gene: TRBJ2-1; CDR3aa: CASSRTSNEQFF; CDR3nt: TGTGCCAGCAGCCGTACATCTAATGAGCAGTTCTTC
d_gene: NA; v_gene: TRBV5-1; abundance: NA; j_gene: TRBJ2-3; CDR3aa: CASSPGLSGKSTDTQYF; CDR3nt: TGCGCCAGCAGCCCGGGGTTGTCGGGGAAAAGCACAGATACGCAGTATTTT
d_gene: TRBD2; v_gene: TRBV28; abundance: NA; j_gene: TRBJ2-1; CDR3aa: CASSVPSGRNHNEQFF; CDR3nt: TGTGCCAGCAGTGTCCCTAGCGGGAGGAATCACAATGAGCAGTTCTTC
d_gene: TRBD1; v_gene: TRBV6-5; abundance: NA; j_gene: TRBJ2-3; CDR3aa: CASRGQGLTDTQYF; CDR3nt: TGTGCCAGCAGAGGACAGGGGTTGACCGATACGCAGTATTTT
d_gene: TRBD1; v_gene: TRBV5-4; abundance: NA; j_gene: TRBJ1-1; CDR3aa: CASSMTGGAAEAFF; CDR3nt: TGTGCCAGCAGCATGACAGGGGGCGCGGCTGAAGCTTTCTTT
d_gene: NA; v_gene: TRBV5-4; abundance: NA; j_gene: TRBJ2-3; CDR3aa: CASSSGPVVRDTQYF; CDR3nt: TGTGCCAGCAGTTCTGGACCGGTGGTAAGGGATACGCAGTATTTT
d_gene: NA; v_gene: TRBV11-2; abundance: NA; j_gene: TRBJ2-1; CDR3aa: CASSVEGGQPYEQFF; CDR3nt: TGTGCCAGCAGTGTAGAGGGGGGGCAACCTTATGAGCAGTTCTTC
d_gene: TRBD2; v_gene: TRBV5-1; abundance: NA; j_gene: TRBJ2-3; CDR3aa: CASSLEGGGRSDTQYF; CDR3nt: TGCGCCAGCAGCTTGGAGGGCGGGGGGCGTTCAGATACGCAGTATTTT
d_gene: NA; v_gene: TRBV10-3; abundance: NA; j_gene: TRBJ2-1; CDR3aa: CAISERVGYNEQFF; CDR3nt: TGTGCCATCAGTGAAAGGGTAGGCTACAATGAGCAGTTCTTC
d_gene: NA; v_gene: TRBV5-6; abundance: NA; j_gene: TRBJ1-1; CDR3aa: CASSLYRNTEAFF; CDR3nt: TGTGCCAGCAGCTTATACAGGAACACTGAAGCTTTCTTT
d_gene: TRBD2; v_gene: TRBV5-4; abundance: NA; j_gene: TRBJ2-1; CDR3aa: CASSEASGRTYNEQFF; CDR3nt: TGTGCCAGCAGCGAGGCTAGCGGGAGGACGTACAATGAGCAGTTCTTC